This T cell receptor (beta chain) emerged from a study of blood T cells in healthy people across ages. The study, taken as a whole, reports: Unsorted PBMC material precluded a definitive naive versus antigen-experienced comparison.

The use of a sample-barcoded 5' primer and a J-beta primer mix characterized a second PCR of roughly 6 to 11 cycles. TCRdb recomputed calls from the 5' RACE reads with MiXCR, one row per CDR3 protein. Of over 950,000 distinct CDR3 sequences listed, roughly two fifths are singletons. From germline, CDR1 is MGHDK and CDR2 SYGVNS. V was cut by 4 bases and J by 0 bases, with 13 bases left in between. The length of the CDR3 is 16 residues. A word on this clonotype: What it binds is unknown.

The clonotype comes from a man in his late teens or twenties in good health. This sequence joins TRBV25-1 and TRBJ2-1; D might be TRBD2 (5 bases). Specimen: blood. The CDR3 DNA reads TGTGCCAGCAGTGGGTGGGGAGCGAGCTCCTACAATGAGCAGTTCTTC. This translates into CASSGWGASSYNEQFF.